What follows are 14 T cell receptor beta chains derived from one specimen sequenced in a study of control samples from healthy donors and cancer patients. Profiled with immunoSEQ multiplex PCR; TCRdb holds only in-frame clones, not every one. This table holds about 130,000 clones, roughly 94% found once. The sequenced sample was PBMCs. All receptors come from a man between 60 and 75 years old with colorectal cancer.

The chain is built from TRBV5-1 and TRBJ2-3; 15 positions match TRBD2. With 4 bases clipped from V and 2 bases from J, the junction kept 5 bases outside the gene matches. This CDR3 spans 17 amino acids. Looked up from germline, CDR1 is SGHRS and CDR2 is YFSETQ. In DNA, the CDR3 is TGCGCCAGCAGCACCGGACTAGCGGGGGGGCCCACAGATACGCAGTATTTT. Residues: CASSTGLAGGPTDTQYF.

The genes are TRBV30 and TRBJ1-5; weak D call: TRBD1 (6 bases). Germline values: CDR1 GTSNPN, CDR2 SVGIG (reference sequence). V was pared by 1 base and J by 7 bases, with 17 bases between. There are 15 residues in the CDR3. The CDR3 here is CAWSEVHGGHQPQHF. DNA for the CDR3: TGTGCCTGGAGTGAGGTACACGGGGGGCACCAGCCCCAGCATTTT. Together with reference TRBV30 and TRBJ1-5, the CDR3 gives the full variable domain: SQTIHQWPATLVQPVGSPLSLECTVEGTSNPNLYWYRQAAGRGLQLLFYSVGIGQISSEVPQNLSASRPQDRQFILSSKKLLLSDSGFYLCAWSEVHGGHQPQHFGDGTRLSIL.

The V call is TRBV5-6, the J call TRBJ1-2, with D unclear. The CDR3 totals 14 residues. The ends were cut back, 6 bases at V and 2 bases at J, with 14 bases in the middle. Germline CDR1 is SGHDT and CDR2 is YYEEEE. This chain's CDR3 is CASTWTAANYGYTF. The CDR3 DNA reads as TGTGCCAGCACCTGGACGGCCGCCAACTATGGCTACACCTTC.

The chain carries TRBV20-1 and TRBJ2-2, with D tentatively TRBD1 (5 bases). V lost 3 bases and J 3 bases, leaving 14 bases between the germline ends. Germline V CDR1 and CDR2: DFQATT, SNEGSKA (reference sequence). The CDR3 is made up of 15 amino acids. DNA of the CDR3: TGCAGTGCTAGTAAACAGGTTTCGGACACCGGGGAGCTGTTTTTT. Protein product: CSASKQVSDTGELFF.

The chain has TRBV7-9 and TRBJ2-2; D is unresolved. Deletions cut 1 base from V and 5 bases from J, with 5 bases between. This CDR3 region has 13 residues. Looked up from germline, CDR1 is SEHNR and CDR2 is FQNEAQ (reference sequence). The CDR3 protein is CASSLVATGELFF. The CDR3 bases are TGTGCCAGCAGCTTAGTCGCTACCGGGGAGCTGTTTTTT.

The chain links TRBV5-6 to TRBJ2-2; D is unclear. Trimming cost V 2 bases and J 6 bases, with 8 bases left between them. The CDR3 loop spans 13 amino acids. Per germline, CDR1 SGHDT and CDR2 YYEEEE. As DNA, the CDR3 is TGTGCCAGCAGCTTACCGACCCCCGGGGAGCTGTTTTTT. As protein: CASSLPTPGELFF.

This clone appeared a single time. V and J are TRBV15 and TRBJ1-5; D is unclear. CDR3 size: 15 residues. Per germline, CDR1 LNHNV and CDR2 YYDKDF (reference sequence). Trimming pared 1 base from V and 1 base from J, leaving 8 bases between. CDR3 loop: CATSRVPPSNQPQHF. The CDR3 region has the DNA TGTGCCACCAGCAGAGTCCCCCCAAGCAATCAGCCCCAGCATTTT.

The J gene is TRBJ2-4, the V gene TRBV5-1, with D possibly being TRBD1 or TRBD2 (5 bases each). The V and J ends lost 3 bases and 1 base respectively, with 11 bases between them. The germline gives CDR1 SGHRS, CDR2 YFSETQ. The CDR3 spans 15 residues. The CDR3 DNA is TGCGCCAGCAGCTGGGGGAATGGGGCCAAAAACATTCAGTACTTC. This translates into CASSWGNGAKNIQYF.

The rearrangement joins TRBV12-3 or TRBV12-4 to TRBJ2-5; possible D gene TRBD2, 7 bases. Trimming took off 2 bases at V and 5 bases at J, with 9 bases between the two ends. This CDR3 has 13 residues. The CDR3 coding sequence is TGTGCCAGCAGTTTAAAGGGGGGGGAGACCCAGTACTTC. It translates to CASSLKGGETQYF.

This chain joins TRBV10-3 and TRBJ1-4, with 11 bases that match TRBD1. Per germline, CDR1 ENHRY and CDR2 SYGVKD. The CDR3 contains 16 residues. V lost 3 bases, J lost 7 bases, and 7 bases stayed unmatched. The CDR3 region is CAISERTGGVGEKLFF. The CDR3 nucleotides are TGTGCCATCAGTGAACGGACAGGGGGCGTGGGTGAAAAACTGTTTTTT.

The chain employs TRBV2 and TRBJ2-2; D is perhaps TRBD1 (6 bases). With 7 bases removed from V and 3 bases from J, the gap between germline ends came to 12 bases. Germline V gene data show CDR1 as SNHLY and CDR2 as FYNNEI. The CDR3 covers 14 residues. CDR3 residues: CASNRVADTGELFF. The CDR3 DNA reads TGTGCCAGCAACAGGGTCGCGGACACCGGGGAGCTGTTTTTT.

This chain joins TRBV5-6 and TRBJ1-1, with 7 bases identical to TRBD1. J gave up 1 base and V 0 bases, and 9 bases lay outside the gene matches. This CDR3 is 17 amino acids long. The germline V gene has CDR1 SGHDT and CDR2 YYEEEE. CDR3 sequence (DNA): TGTGCCAGCAGCTTGGTCCGGGACAGCCACAAGAACACTGAAGCTTTCTTT. Amino acids: CASSLVRDSHKNTEAFF.

V and J are TRBV30 and TRBJ1-1; no clear D gene. This CDR3 comprises 13 residues. The germline gives CDR1 GTSNPN, CDR2 SVGIG (reference sequence). Trimming removed 2 bases at V and 0 bases at J, with 7 bases between. DNA of the CDR3: TGTGCCTGGAGTATCGGCCTGAACACTGAAGCTTTCTTT. It encodes CAWSIGLNTEAFF.

This chain uses TRBV19 with TRBJ2-7; D may be TRBD1 or TRBD2 (5 bases each). Between the trimmed V and J ends, which lost 5 bases and 3 bases, there was a span of 14 bases. CDR3 length: 14 amino acids. In germline, CDR1 is LNHDA, CDR2 SQIVND (reference sequence). The CDR3 reads CASSGVGEIYEQYF. In nucleotides, the CDR3 is TGTGCCAGTAGTGGTGTGGGGGAGATCTACGAGCAGTACTTC. Looking up the rest from reference TRBV19 and TRBJ2-7 gives the full variable domain: DGGITQSPKYLFRKEGQNVTLSCEQNLNHDAMYWYRQDPGQGLRLIYYSQIVNDFQKGDIAEGYSVSREKKESFPLTVTSAQKNPTAFYLCASSGVGEIYEQYFGPGTRLTVT.